This T cell receptor (beta chain) was recorded in a study of chemoradiotherapy in HPV16-positive cancers. The V gene's germline CDR1 is SGHRS and CDR2 YFSETQ. Trimming cost V 0 bases and J 0 bases, with 7 bases left between them. The CDR3 has 15 amino acids. Points from the study as a whole: Only a couple of HPV16-positive patients supplied the functional HPV-specificity definition. Better recurrence-free survival went with HPV-responsive T-cell expansion in HPV16-positive patients. Candidate HPV-specific clones and E7-related TCR motifs grew in tumor during treatment.

With respect to this clone: Its antigen is unidentified.

Sequencing was performed with immunoSEQ multiplex PCR; in TCRdb, only in-frame clones are kept and a portion is missing. Altogether under 6,000 clones are present, 74% being singletons, with the ten largest covering 8.9%. Source: tumor tissue, taken from a patient who underwent chemoradiotherapy. This clonotype was obtained from a human donor with HPV-associated anogenital cancer. This chain connects TRBV5-1 to TRBJ1-3; D not resolved. DNA for the CDR3: TGCGCCAGCAGCTTGGACCCCCGCTCTGGAAACACCATATATTTT. It translates to CASSLDPRSGNTIYF.